A single sample is the source of the 14 T cell receptor beta chains below, sequenced in a study of blood T cells in healthy people across ages. PCR was performed a second time for about 6 to 12 cycles using a sample-barcoded 5' primer and a J-beta primer mix. TCRdb fed the 5' RACE reads into MiXCR, producing one record per CDR3 protein. Of about a million distinct CDR3 sequences in the sample, around two fifths were seen once. Sample: blood. The source of these receptors is a man younger than 30 in good health.

This clonotype was counted a few times. DNA for the CDR3: TGCAGTGCTAGCTCCCATCCAGGGGAAAACAATCAGCCCCAGCATTTT. It specifies CSASSHPGENNQPQHF. V is TRBV20-1 and J is TRBJ1-5; a weak D match, TRBD1 (6 bases). This CDR3 is 16 amino acids long. Germline V CDR1 and CDR2: DFQATT, SNEGSKA (reference sequence). Trimming removed 3 bases from V and 3 bases from J, with 18 bases in between.

This clonotype has just a few counts. The V and J genes are TRBV12-5 and TRBJ1-4, with TRBD1 matching 8 bases. J was trimmed by 8 bases and V by 6 bases; bases with no gene match: 14. The CDR3 loop spans 16 amino acids. Germline CDR1 and CDR2: LGHNT and FRNRAP. The CDR3 loop is CASGGTGVSPSEKLFF. CDR3 in DNA: TGTGCTAGTGGCGGGACAGGAGTCTCCCCGTCGGAAAAACTGTTTTTT.

This clonotype came up a few times. The V gene is TRBV13, the J gene TRBJ1-1, with 7 positions matching TRBD1. V shed 4 bases, J shed 5 bases, and the junction held 10 bases outside the gene matches. Germline V gives CDR1 PRHDT, CDR2 FYEKMQ (reference sequence). The CDR3 runs to 15 residues. CDR3 sequence (DNA): TGTGCCAGCAGCTCTCGACAGGGTGACGGTACTGAAGCTTTCTTT. Protein product: CASSSRQGDGTEAFF. The variable domain in full, with the rest retrieved from reference TRBV13 and TRBJ1-1, is AAGVIQSPRHLIKEKRETATLKCYPIPRHDTVYWYQQGPGQDPQFLISFYEKMQSDKGSIPDRFSAQQFSDYHSELNMSSLELGDSALYFCASSSRQGDGTEAFFGQGTRLTVV.

Remarks on this clonotype: A read error may be the cause here, since a much bigger clone is one base away. This chain joins TRBV20-1 and TRBJ1-1; perhaps TRBD1 as D (5 bases). This CDR3 has 15 amino acids. CDR1 is DFQATT and CDR2 is SNEGSKA in the germline V gene (reference sequence). As DNA, the CDR3 is TGCTGTGCTCCCAGAGGTGGGGGGTTGAGCACTGAAGCTTTCTTT. Translating it yields CCAPRGGGLSTEAFF.

The CDR3 DNA is TGTGCCAGCAGTTTATTAGGGTGGACAGATACGCAGTATTTT. Translating gives CASSLLGWTDTQYF. The V and J genes are TRBV27 and TRBJ2-3; D ambiguous. Trimming pared 1 base from V and 3 bases from J, leaving 8 bases between. The length of the CDR3 is 14 residues. Germline V CDR1 and CDR2: MNHEY, SMNVEV (reference sequence).

J is TRBJ2-2 and V is TRBV9; TRBD2 agrees at 8 bases. V dropped 2 bases and J dropped 5; count of bases not matched to a gene: 5. The CDR3 loop spans 15 amino acids. The germline CDR1 and CDR2 sequences are SGDLS and YYNGEE. The CDR3: CASSVRTSSTGELFF. The DNA of the CDR3 is TGTGCCAGCAGCGTGCGGACTAGCAGTACCGGGGAGCTGTTTTTT.

This clonotype was counted between two and nine times. The genes are TRBV27 and TRBJ1-1; tentative D call: TRBD1 (5 bases). Germline loops: CDR1 MNHEY, CDR2 SMNVEV (reference sequence). V lost 3 bases and J lost 0, with 11 bases in between. This CDR3 contains 15 residues. The CDR3 loop is CASSFAEGLNTEAFF. CDR3 in DNA: TGTGCCAGCAGTTTTGCGGAGGGGTTGAACACTGAAGCTTTCTTT.

This clonotype has a single count. The chain employs TRBV7-8 and TRBJ2-4; no clear D gene. CDR1 and CDR2 from the germline V gene are SGHVS and FQNEAQ. This CDR3 comprises 17 residues. V gave up 4 bases and J gave up 0 bases, with 16 bases separating them. In DNA, the CDR3 is TGTGCCAGCAGCTCAAGCCCCGACGATCTAGCCAAAAACATTCAGTACTTC. Encoded protein: CASSSSPDDLAKNIQYF.

This sequence joins TRBV7-9 and TRBJ1-1; perhaps TRBD1 as D (6 bases). This CDR3 contains 15 residues. V was pared by 2 bases and J by 2 bases, with 12 bases between. CDR1 and CDR2 (germline): SEHNR, FQNEAQ (reference sequence). CDR3 region: CASSLWETGNTEAFF. CDR3 nucleotide sequence: TGTGCCAGCAGCTTATGGGAGACAGGCAACACTGAAGCTTTCTTT.

This clonotype was seen a single time. V usage is TRBV7-6 and J usage is TRBJ1-4; no firm D call. This CDR3 is 17 amino acids long. In germline, CDR1 is SGHVS, CDR2 FNYEAQ. Trimming left V 3 bases short and J 5 bases short, with 19 bases between. CDR3 bases: TGTGCCAGCAGCTTGTATGCGCCAGAACGAGGAAATGAAAAACTGTTTTTT. It codes for CASSLYAPERGNEKLFF.

The J gene is TRBJ2-5, the V gene TRBV6-5; possibly TRBD2 for D (5 bases). V was pared by 6 bases and J by 4 bases, with 12 bases between. The CDR3 runs to 13 residues. Germline CDR1 is MNHEY and CDR2 is SVGAGI. Written as DNA, the CDR3 is TGTGCCAGCAGCAACGGACTTCGAGAGACCCAGTACTTC. Residues: CASSNGLRETQYF.

The chain joins TRBV10-3 to TRBJ1-5; a weak D match, TRBD1 (5 bases). The CDR3 spans 14 residues. Germline CDR1 ENHRY, CDR2 SYGVKD. V lost 4 bases and J lost 7, with 14 bases in between. CDR3 amino acids: CAISGSWGEQPQHF. The CDR3 region has the DNA TGTGCCATCAGTGGGTCATGGGGGGAACAGCCCCAGCATTTT.

This chain links TRBV4-3 with TRBJ2-1; D remains unclear. The end of the DNA aligns better with TRBJ2-7, so the J call may be wrong. The CDR3 totals 16 residues. Per the germline V gene, CDR1 is LGHNA and CDR2 is YSLEER. CDR3 region: CASSQDSMSSYNEQYF. CDR3 sequence (DNA): TGCGCCAGCAGCCAAGATAGCATGTCCTCCTACAATGAGCAGTACTTC.

This clonotype was detected a few times. The V gene is TRBV5-1, the J gene TRBJ1-2; possible D gene TRBD1, 6 bases. Deletions cut 2 bases from V and 7 bases from J, with 15 bases between. The CDR3 runs 14 residues. Germline CDR1 is SGHRS and CDR2 is YFSETQ. The CDR3 DNA reads TGCGCCAGCAGCTTAACAGGGATTATGCGTGGCTACACCTTC. This translates into CASSLTGIMRGYTF.